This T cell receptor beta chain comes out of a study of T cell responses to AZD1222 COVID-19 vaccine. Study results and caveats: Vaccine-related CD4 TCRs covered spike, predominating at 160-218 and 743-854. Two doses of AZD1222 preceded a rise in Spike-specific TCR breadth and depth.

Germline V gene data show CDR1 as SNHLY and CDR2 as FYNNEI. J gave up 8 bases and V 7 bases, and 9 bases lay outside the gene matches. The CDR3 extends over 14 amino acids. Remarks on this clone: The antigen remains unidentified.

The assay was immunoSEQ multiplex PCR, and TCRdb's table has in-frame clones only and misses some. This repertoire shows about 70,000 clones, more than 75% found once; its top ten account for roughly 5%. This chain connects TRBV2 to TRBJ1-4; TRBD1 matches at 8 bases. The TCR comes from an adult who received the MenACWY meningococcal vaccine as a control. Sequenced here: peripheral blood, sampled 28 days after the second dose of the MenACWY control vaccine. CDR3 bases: TGTGCCAGCAAGGCGCCCGGACAGGGAGAAAAACTGTTTTTT. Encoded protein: CASKAPGQGEKLFF.